This TCR beta chain was sequenced during a study of TIL therapy for anti-PD-1-resistant metastatic lung cancer. Study results and limitations: This highly selected cohort may not generalize to typical lung cancer patients.

This was the immunoSEQ v3 assay. Here immunoSEQ multiplex PCR was the method, and the copy in TCRdb shows in-frame clones only, minus some. Of tens of thousands of clones listed, just over 70% are singletons. As to time point: pre-treatment sample, taken before nivolumab and TIL therapy. Tumor tissue came from excised metastases, mostly pleural nodules or supraclavicular lymph nodes. Patients then received nivolumab; progressors got lymphodepletion, TIL and IL-2. About this clone: Its antigen is still unknown.

Germline V gives CDR1 SGHVS, CDR2 FQNEAQ. The CDR3 totals 16 residues. V lost 1 base to trimming and J lost 0 bases; unmatched junction nucleotides: 2. The source material was tumor tissue, sampled at baseline. The rearrangement joins TRBV7-8 to TRBJ2-3, with 9 nucleotides matching TRBD2. The sequence came from a person aged 25 to 79 with non-small cell lung cancer. As DNA, the CDR3 is TGTGCCAGCAGCTTAGGAGCGGGGGGAAGCACAGATACGCAGTATTTT. Translated, it gives CASSLGAGGSTDTQYF. Full variable domain (missing parts from reference TRBV7-8 and TRBJ2-3): GAGVSQSPRYKVAKRGQDVALRCDPISGHVSLFWYQQALGQGPEFLTYFQNEAQLDKSGLPSDRFFAERPEGSVSTLKIQRTQQEDSAVYLCASSLGAGGSTDTQYFGPGTRLTVL.